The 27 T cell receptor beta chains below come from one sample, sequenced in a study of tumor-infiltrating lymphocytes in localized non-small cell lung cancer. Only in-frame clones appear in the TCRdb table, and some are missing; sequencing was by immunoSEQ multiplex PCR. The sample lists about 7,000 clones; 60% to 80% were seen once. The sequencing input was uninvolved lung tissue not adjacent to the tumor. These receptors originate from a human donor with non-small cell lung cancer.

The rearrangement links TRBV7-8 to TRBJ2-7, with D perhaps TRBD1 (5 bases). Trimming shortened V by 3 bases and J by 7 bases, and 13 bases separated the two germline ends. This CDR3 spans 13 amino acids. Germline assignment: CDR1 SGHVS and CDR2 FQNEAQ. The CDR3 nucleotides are TGTGCCAGCAGCTTTTCTGGGGCTTGGGAGCAGTACTTC. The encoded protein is CASSFSGAWEQYF.

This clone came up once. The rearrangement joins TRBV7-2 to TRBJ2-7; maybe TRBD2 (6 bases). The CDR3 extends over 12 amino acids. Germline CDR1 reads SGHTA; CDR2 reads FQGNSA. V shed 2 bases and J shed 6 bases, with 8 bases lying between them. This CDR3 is CASSLLGGEQYF. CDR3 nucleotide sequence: TGTGCCAGCAGCTTACTGGGGGGCGAGCAGTACTTC.

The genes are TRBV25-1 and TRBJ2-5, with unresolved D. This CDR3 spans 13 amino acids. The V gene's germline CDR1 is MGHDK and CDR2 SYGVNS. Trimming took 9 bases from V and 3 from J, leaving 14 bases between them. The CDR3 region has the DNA TGTGCCAGGACTCAAGGAACCGAAGAGACCCAGTACTTC. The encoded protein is CARTQGTEETQYF.

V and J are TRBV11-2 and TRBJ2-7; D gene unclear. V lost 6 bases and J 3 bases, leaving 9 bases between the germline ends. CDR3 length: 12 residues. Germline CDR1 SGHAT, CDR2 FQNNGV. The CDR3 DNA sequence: TGTGCCAGCAGTTCGGGTAACTACGAGCAGTACTTC. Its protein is CASSSGNYEQYF.

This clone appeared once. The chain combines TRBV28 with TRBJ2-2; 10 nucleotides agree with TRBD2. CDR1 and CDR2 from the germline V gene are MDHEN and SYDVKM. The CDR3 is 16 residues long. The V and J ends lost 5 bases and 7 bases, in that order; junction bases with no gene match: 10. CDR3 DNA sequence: TGTGCCAGCAGTAAAACTCTAGCGGGAGTGGGCGGGGAGCTGTTTTTT. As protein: CASSKTLAGVGGELFF.

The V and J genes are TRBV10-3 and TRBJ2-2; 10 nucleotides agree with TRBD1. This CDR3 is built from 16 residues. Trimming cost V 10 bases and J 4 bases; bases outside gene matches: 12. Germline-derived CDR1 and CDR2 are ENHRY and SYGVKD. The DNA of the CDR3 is TGTGCCACCCGAGAGGGGGACAGGGGAAGCACCGGGGAGCTGTTTTTT. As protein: CATREGDRGSTGELFF.

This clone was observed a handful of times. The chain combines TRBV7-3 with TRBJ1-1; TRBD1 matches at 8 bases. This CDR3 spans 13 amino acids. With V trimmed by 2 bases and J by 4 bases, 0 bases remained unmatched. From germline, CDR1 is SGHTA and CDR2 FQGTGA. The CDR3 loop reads CASSLGQGTEAFF. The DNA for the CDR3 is TGTGCCAGCAGCTTAGGACAGGGCACTGAAGCTTTCTTT.

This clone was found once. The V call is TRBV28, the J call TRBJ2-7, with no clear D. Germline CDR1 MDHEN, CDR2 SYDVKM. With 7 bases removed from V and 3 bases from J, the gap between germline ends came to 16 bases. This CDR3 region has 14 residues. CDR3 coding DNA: TGTGCCAGCAATTCCCTCGGTGCAGTCTACGAGCAGTACTTC. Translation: CASNSLGAVYEQYF.

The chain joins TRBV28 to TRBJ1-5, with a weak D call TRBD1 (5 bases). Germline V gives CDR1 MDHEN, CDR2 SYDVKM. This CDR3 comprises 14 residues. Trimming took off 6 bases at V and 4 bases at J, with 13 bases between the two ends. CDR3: CASRTNGGNQPQHF. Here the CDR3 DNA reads TGTGCCAGCAGAACGAACGGGGGGAATCAGCCCCAGCATTTT.

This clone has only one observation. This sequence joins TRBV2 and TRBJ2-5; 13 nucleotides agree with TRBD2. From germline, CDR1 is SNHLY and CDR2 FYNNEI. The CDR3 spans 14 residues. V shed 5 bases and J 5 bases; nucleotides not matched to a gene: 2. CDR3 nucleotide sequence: TGTGCCAGCAGTTCGACTAGCGGGGGGGAGACCCAGTACTTC. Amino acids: CASSSTSGGETQYF. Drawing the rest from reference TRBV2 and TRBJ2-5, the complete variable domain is EPEVTQTPSHQVTQMGQEVILRCVPISNHLYFYWYRQILGQKVEFLVSFYNNEISEKSEIFDDQFSVERPDGSNFTLKIRSTKLEDSAMYFCASSSTSGGETQYFGPGTRLLVL.

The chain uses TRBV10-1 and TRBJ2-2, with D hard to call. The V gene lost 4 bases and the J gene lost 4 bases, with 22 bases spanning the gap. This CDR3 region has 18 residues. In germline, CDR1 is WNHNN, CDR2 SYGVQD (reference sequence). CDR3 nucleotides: TGCGCCAGCAGTGTTCTTAACCCGTGGCGCAGCCTCACCGGGGAGCTGTTTTTT. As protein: CASSVLNPWRSLTGELFF.

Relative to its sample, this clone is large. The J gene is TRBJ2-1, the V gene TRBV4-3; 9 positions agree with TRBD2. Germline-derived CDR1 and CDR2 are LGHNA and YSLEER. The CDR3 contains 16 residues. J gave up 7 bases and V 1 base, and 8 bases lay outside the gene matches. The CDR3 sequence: CASSQGVAGDRNEQFF. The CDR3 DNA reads TGCGCCAGCAGCCAAGGGGTAGCGGGAGATCGGAATGAGCAGTTCTTC.

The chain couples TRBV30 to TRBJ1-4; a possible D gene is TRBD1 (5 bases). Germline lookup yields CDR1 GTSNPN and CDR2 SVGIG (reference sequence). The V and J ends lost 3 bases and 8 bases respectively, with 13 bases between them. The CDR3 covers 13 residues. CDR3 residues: CAWRRDAGEKLFF. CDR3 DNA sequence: TGTGCCTGGAGGCGGGACGCGGGGGAAAAACTGTTTTTT.

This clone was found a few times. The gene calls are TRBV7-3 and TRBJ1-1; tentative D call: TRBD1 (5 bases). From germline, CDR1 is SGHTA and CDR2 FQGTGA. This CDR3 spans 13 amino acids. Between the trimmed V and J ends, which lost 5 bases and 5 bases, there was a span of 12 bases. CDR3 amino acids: CASSLQGVTEAFF. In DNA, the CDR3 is TGTGCCAGCAGCCTTCAGGGAGTTACTGAAGCTTTCTTT.

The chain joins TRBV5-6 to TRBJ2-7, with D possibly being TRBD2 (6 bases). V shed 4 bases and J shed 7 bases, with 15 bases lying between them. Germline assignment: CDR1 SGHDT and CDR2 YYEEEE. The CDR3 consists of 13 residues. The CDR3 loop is CASSPPGVREQYF. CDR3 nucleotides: TGTGCCAGCAGCCCGCCGGGGGTTAGAGAGCAGTACTTC.

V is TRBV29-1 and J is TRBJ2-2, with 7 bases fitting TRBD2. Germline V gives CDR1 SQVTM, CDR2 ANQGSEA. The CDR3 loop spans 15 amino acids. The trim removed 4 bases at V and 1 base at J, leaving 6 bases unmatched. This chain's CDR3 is CSVVLLAENTGELFF. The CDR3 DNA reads TGCAGCGTTGTACTGCTAGCGGAGAACACCGGGGAGCTGTTTTTT.

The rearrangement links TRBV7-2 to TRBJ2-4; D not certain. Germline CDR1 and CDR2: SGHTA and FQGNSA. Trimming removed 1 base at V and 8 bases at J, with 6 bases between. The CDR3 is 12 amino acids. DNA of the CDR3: TGTGCCAGCAGCTTAGTTCCGGACATTCAGTACTTC. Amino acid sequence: CASSLVPDIQYF.

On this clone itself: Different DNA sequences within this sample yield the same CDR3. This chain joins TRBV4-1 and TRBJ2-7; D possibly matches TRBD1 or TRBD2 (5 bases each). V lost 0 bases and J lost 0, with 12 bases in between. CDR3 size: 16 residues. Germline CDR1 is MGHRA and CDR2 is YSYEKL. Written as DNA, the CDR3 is TGCGCCAGCAGCCAAGATTGGCCAGGGAGCTCCTACGAGCAGTACTTC. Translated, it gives CASSQDWPGSSYEQYF.

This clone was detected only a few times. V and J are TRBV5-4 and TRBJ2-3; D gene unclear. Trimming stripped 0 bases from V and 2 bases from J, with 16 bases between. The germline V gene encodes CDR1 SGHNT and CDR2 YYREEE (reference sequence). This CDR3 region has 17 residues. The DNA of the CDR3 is TGTGCCAGCAGCTTGGCCGGGTCTCGAGCCTCCACAGATACGCAGTATTTT. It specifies CASSLAGSRASTDTQYF. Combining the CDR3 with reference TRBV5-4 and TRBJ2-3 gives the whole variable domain ETGVTQSPTHLIKTRGQQVTLRCSSQSGHNTVSWYQQALGQGPQFIFQYYREEENGRGNFPPRFSGLQFPNYSSELNVNALELDDSALYLCASSLAGSRASTDTQYFGPGTRLTVL.

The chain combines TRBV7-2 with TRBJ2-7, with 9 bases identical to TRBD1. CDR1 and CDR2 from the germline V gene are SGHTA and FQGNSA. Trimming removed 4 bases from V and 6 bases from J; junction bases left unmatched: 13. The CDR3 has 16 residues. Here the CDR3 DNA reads TGTGCCAGCAGCTCCCAGGGGATGGGGACAGGGAGCGAGCAGTACTTC. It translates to CASSSQGMGTGSEQYF. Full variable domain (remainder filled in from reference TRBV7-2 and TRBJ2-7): GAGVSQSPSNKVTEKGKDVELRCDPISGHTALYWYRQSLGQGLEFLIYFQGNSAPDKSGLPSDRFSAERTGGSVSTLTIQRTQQEDSAVYLCASSSQGMGTGSEQYFGPGTRLTVT.

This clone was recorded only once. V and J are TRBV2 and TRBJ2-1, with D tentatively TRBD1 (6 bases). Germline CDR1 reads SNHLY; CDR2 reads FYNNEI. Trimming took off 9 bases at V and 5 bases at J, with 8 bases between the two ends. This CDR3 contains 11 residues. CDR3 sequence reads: CASTGNNEQFF. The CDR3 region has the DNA TGTGCCAGTACAGGGAACAATGAGCAGTTCTTC.

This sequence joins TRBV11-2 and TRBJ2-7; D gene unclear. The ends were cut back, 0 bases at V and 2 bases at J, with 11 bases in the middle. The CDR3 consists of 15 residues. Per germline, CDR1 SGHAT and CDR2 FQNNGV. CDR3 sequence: CASSLEGKRTYEQYF. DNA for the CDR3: TGTGCCAGCAGCTTAGAAGGAAAGCGAACCTACGAGCAGTACTTC.

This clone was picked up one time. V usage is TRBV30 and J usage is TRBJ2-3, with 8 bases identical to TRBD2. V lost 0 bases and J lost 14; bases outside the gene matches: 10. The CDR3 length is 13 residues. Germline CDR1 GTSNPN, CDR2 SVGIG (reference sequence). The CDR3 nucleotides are TGTGCCTGGAGTGTACGGACTAGCCCTCCGAGGTATTTT. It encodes CAWSVRTSPPRYF.

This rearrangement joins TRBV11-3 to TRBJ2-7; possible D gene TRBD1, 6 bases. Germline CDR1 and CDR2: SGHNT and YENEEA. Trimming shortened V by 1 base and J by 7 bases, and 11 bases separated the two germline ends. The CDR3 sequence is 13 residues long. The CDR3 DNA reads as TGTGCCAGCAGCTTAGGTACCGGGACAGAGCAGTACTTC. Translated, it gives CASSLGTGTEQYF.

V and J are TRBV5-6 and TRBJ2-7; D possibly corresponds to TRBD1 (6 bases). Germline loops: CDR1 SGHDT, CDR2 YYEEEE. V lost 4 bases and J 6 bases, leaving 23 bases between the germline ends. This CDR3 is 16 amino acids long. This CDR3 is CASSTNSATGLGEQYF. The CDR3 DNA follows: TGTGCCAGCAGCACCAATTCCGCAACAGGGCTGGGCGAGCAGTACTTC.

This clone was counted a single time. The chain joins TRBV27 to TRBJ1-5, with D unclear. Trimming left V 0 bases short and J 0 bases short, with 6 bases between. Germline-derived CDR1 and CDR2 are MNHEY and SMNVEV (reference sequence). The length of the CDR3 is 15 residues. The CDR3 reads CASSLSHISNQPQHF. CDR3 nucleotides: TGTGCCAGCAGTTTATCCCACATTAGCAATCAGCCCCAGCATTTT.

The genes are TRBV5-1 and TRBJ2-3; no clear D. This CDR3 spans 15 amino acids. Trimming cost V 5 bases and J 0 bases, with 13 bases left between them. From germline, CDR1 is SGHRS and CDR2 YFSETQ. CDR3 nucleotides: TGCGCCAGCAGTAACCCCCGGGTCAGCACAGATACGCAGTATTTT. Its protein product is CASSNPRVSTDTQYF.